The present T cell receptor beta chain was sequenced within a study of shared clonotypes between healthy human individuals. Several immunoSEQ plates held equal portions of the genomic DNA taken from each subset. Generated by immunoSEQ multiplex PCR, the TCRdb table keeps only in-frame clones and is missing some. The sample comprises roughly 2,500,000 clones, 80% to 95% of which are singletons, and 0.35% to 0.45% rests with the top ten. This clone showed up just once. No antigen is known for it. CDR1 is GTSNPN and CDR2 is SVGIG in the germline V gene (reference sequence). Losses at the gene ends were 3 bases for V and 12 bases for J; bases not matched to a gene: 5. The CDR3 is made up of 12 amino acids. Study-wide results and caveats: With few donors, the genetic and exposure-history diversity represented was limited.

This chain connects TRBV30 to TRBJ2-1; 10 positions agree with TRBD1. The TCR was taken from a man between 18 and 35 years old in good health. Some clones in this sample may be carry-over from other donors' samples. Sequenced sample: naive CD4+ T cells from PBMCs. The subset denotes: CD45RA+ positively selected. The CDR3 nucleotides are TGTGCCTGGAGGCCTCGGACAGGGGGGCAGTTCTTC. Translating gives CAWRPRTGGQFF.